A single sample gave rise to the 7 T cell receptor beta chains below, sequenced in a study of blood T cell repertoires in COVID-19 (dated by TCRdb to 2018 to 2021). The method was the immunoSEQ multiplex PCR assay. This is the immuneACCESS table as TCRdb keeps it, with only in-frame sequences that have V and J called. A part of the clones is gone; compared with another copy, unresolved V genes explain less than half, and the rest is unexplained. Across this sample there are about 160,000 clones, with more than 75% seen only once. The top ten clones comprise 2.2% of the sample. Sequenced material: peripheral blood. The source is a man aged 65-85 years with acute or convalescent COVID-19.

This rearrangement joins TRBV28 to TRBJ2-3; D is possibly TRBD1 (6 bases). The length of the CDR3 is 12 residues. V was cut by 3 bases and J by 7 bases, with 8 bases left in between. Germline lookup yields CDR1 MDHEN and CDR2 SYDVKM. The CDR3 region is CASSLTGNTQYF. The CDR3 DNA reads TGTGCCAGCAGTTTGACAGGAAATACGCAGTATTTT.

The chain uses TRBV5-1 and TRBJ2-7; D might be TRBD2 (5 bases). Germline V CDR1 and CDR2: SGHRS, YFSETQ. CDR3 size: 13 residues. V shed 1 base and J shed 5 bases, with 10 bases lying between them. The CDR3 DNA follows: TGCGCCAGCAGCTTGAGAGGGCCAAACGAGCAGTACTTC. Translation: CASSLRGPNEQYF.

The chain combines TRBV19 with TRBJ2-1; 14 bases match TRBD2. Unmatched junction bases numbered 3, after V lost 3 bases and J lost 2 bases. This CDR3 spans 17 amino acids. Per germline, CDR1 LNHDA and CDR2 SQIVND (reference sequence). The CDR3 spells CASSISGLAGAYNEQFF. CDR3 sequence (DNA): TGTGCCAGTAGTATCTCGGGACTAGCGGGAGCCTACAATGAGCAGTTCTTC.

As DNA, the CDR3 is TGTGCCATTACCCGGGACATCGTGCCTTTGGGAAACACCATATATTTT. It specifies CAITRDIVPLGNTIYF. This chain connects TRBV10-3 to TRBJ1-3; tentative D call: TRBD1 (6 bases). This CDR3 has 16 residues. The germline V gene encodes CDR1 ENHRY and CDR2 SYGVKD. The V end was cut by 9 bases, the J end by 4 bases, with 22 bases between.

CDR3 residues: CASRTSGFRDTQYF. The CDR3 nucleotides read TGTGCCAGCAGAACTAGCGGGTTCAGAGATACGCAGTATTTT. The chain couples TRBV27 to TRBJ2-3; 9 nucleotides match TRBD2. The junction had 6 bases not matched to a gene; V was cut back by 6 bases and J by 5 bases. This CDR3 is 14 amino acids long. Looked up from germline, CDR1 is MNHEY and CDR2 is SMNVEV (reference sequence).

The chain couples TRBV6-5 to TRBJ1-1, with unresolved D. V was pared by 7 bases and J by 1 base, with 16 bases between. The CDR3 is 15 residues long. The germline CDR1 and CDR2 sequences are MNHEY and SVGAGI. In DNA, the CDR3 is TGTGCCAGCACGGCGAGGGAGACAAGGAACACTGAAGCTTTCTTT. Encoded protein: CASTARETRNTEAFF.

This chain connects TRBV3-1 (or the pseudogene TRBV3-2) to TRBJ2-7, with D perhaps TRBD2 (7 bases). From germline, CDR1 is LGHDT and CDR2 YNNKEL (reference sequence). The V end lost 1 base, the J end lost 5 bases, and 21 bases lay between the germline ends. CDR3 length equals 17 residues. CDR3: CASSQGQLAGRGHEQYF. The CDR3 DNA sequence: TGTGCCAGCAGCCAAGGACAGTTAGCGGGCCGGGGGCACGAGCAGTACTTC.